This paragraph reports one T cell receptor (beta chain). Study members were between roughly 18 and 100 years old and lived in 24 US regions. Participant-reported clinical history was the basis for cohort assignment. This specimen belongs to a study of blood T cell repertoires in COVID-19. Study-level information: Sources were T cells, B-cell-depleted T cells, or PBMCs; the material itself was cDNA or gDNA.

As handled by the study authors: Nucleated cell number was recorded as an estimate derived from reference gene primer amplification. This table comes from immunoSEQ multiplex PCR, and its TCRdb copy is limited to in-frame clones, with some not included. V, J and clone size are those of that table, while D and trimming were read from the DNA. The sample consists of some 100,000 clones, 80% to 90% of them appearing once. The CDR3 runs 19 residues. V lost 3 bases to trimming and J lost 7 bases; unmatched junction nucleotides: 18. CDR1 is GTSNPN and CDR2 is SVGIG in the germline V gene (reference sequence).

The sample taken for sequencing was PBMCs or T cells enriched from blood (not recorded which). The genes are TRBV30 and TRBJ2-7, with 16 bases matching TRBD2. This TCR derives from a woman in her forties or fifties who had recovered from COVID-19. CDR3 region: CAWRAGGLAGGSPFGEQYF. The CDR3 bases are TGTGCCTGGAGGGCGGGGGGACTAGCGGGAGGGAGTCCCTTTGGAGAGCAGTACTTC.